This TCR beta chain was obtained from a study of blood T cell repertoires in COVID-19. Measured with immunoSEQ multiplex PCR; TCRdb has only the in-frame clones, and not every one. The sample consists of around 100,000 clones, roughly 90% of them appearing once. This clone was detected only once. CDR1 SGHNT and CDR2 YENEEA come from the germline V gene. The CDR3 is made up of 18 amino acids. Trimming at V came to 6 bases and at J to 7 bases, leaving 12 bases not matched to a gene. This clonotype originated in a man aged 50 to 59 with active COVID-19. This sequence joins TRBV11-3 and TRBJ2-2, with 15 bases fitting TRBD2. Material: peripheral blood. CDR3 coding DNA: TGTGCCAGCAGTCCGGTGCCGGGACTAGCGGGAGGAAACGGGGAGCTGTTTTTT. This encodes CASSPVPGLAGGNGELFF.